This TCR beta chain was found in a study of T cell repertoires in ileal Crohn's disease. This CDR3 region has 16 residues. The V gene's germline CDR1 is SGHKS and CDR2 YYEKEE (reference sequence). Trimming shortened V by 0 bases and J by 1 base, and 8 bases separated the two germline ends. Sequencing was performed with immunoSEQ multiplex PCR; in TCRdb, only in-frame clones are kept and a portion is missing. Among over 350 clones listed, about nine tenths were seen once. Time point indicated: neoterminal ileum biopsy at postoperative endoscopy, about 6 months after surgery. Study observations and caveats: The median delay to postoperative endoscopy was less than eight months.

In regard to this clone: Antigen specificity is unknown.

The sequenced sample consisted of ileal tissue. The chain uses TRBV5-5 and TRBJ1-6; D is undetermined. The receptor was derived from an adult with Crohn's disease. For the CDR3, the DNA is TGTGCCAGCAGCTTGGCAGGCTCGTCCTATAATTCACCCCTCCACTTT. Translated, it gives CASSLAGSSYNSPLHF.